The next 27 T cell receptor beta chains were all read from a single sample in a study of CD8+ T cells in alopecia areata (dated by TCRdb to between 2018 and 2020). The time point label on this specimen signifies: baseline before oral tofacitinib. The method behind the library was the immunoSEQ multiplex PCR assay. RNA was extracted from all samples and reverse transcribed into cDNA as template for TCR sequencing. TCRdb limited this immuneACCESS table to in-frame rearrangements with V and J called. A share of clones is missing; checked studies link under half to unresolved V genes, and the rest is unexplained. The sample table records about 150,000 clones; over 80% of these occur just once. In total, the top ten clones hold less than 15% of the sample. The source was CD8+ T cells sorted from blood, collected at week 0. The receptor source for this set is a human donor with alopecia areata.

This rearrangement joins TRBV7-9 to TRBJ1-2, with TRBD1 matching 7 bases. V was clipped by 4 bases and J by 8 bases; unmatched bases: 16. Germline lookup yields CDR1 SEHNR and CDR2 FQNEAQ (reference sequence). The CDR3 is 16 residues long. The CDR3 loop reads CASSWGTGASTSGYTF. The CDR3 coding sequence is TGTGCCAGCAGCTGGGGTACAGGGGCTTCGACTTCGGGCTACACCTTC.

The chain uses TRBV30 and TRBJ2-1; the D gene is possibly TRBD2 (6 bases). CDR3 size: 17 residues. Germline V gene sequence: CDR1 GTSNPN, CDR2 SVGIG (reference sequence). V lost 6 bases and J lost 2, with 23 bases in between. CDR3 sequence reads: CACRYGVGGITYNEQFF. CDR3 DNA: TGTGCCTGTCGCTACGGGGTCGGGGGAATAACCTACAATGAGCAGTTCTTC.

This clone was seen a handful of times. This chain's CDR3 is CAISRLAQETQYF. In DNA, the CDR3 is TGTGCCATCAGTCGACTAGCCCAAGAGACCCAGTACTTC. V and J are TRBV10-3 and TRBJ2-5, with TRBD2 matching 7 bases. Per germline, CDR1 ENHRY and CDR2 SYGVKD. The V segment lost 5 bases and the J segment 1 base; nucleotides outside the gene matches: 1. The CDR3 covers 13 residues.

The V call is TRBV5-1, the J call TRBJ2-1; 11 nucleotides match TRBD1. CDR1 is SGHRS, CDR2 YFSETQ, per germline. The CDR3 has 15 amino acids. The V and J ends lost 4 bases and 5 bases, in that order; junction bases with no gene match: 5. The CDR3 DNA reads TGCGCCAGCAGCCTGGACAGGGGGCTGAACAATGAGCAGTTCTTC. It translates to CASSLDRGLNNEQFF. The full variable domain, completed using reference TRBV5-1 and TRBJ2-1, is KAGVTQTPRYLIKTRGQQVTLSCSPISGHRSVSWYQQTPGQGLQFLFEYFSETQRNKGNFPGRFSGRQFSNSRSEMNVSTLELGDSALYLCASSLDRGLNNEQFFGPGTRLTVL.

This clone was detected once. The J gene is TRBJ2-1, the V gene TRBV4-1; perhaps TRBD2 as D (6 bases). Between the trimmed V and J ends, which lost 1 base and 9 bases, there was a span of 22 bases. Per germline, CDR1 MGHRA and CDR2 YSYEKL. The CDR3 length is 17 residues. In DNA, the CDR3 is TGCGCCAGCAGCCAAGTCTGGGCGGCCAAACGGGGGAGTGAGCAGTTCTTC. Translating it yields CASSQVWAAKRGSEQFF.

V usage is TRBV5-1 and J usage is TRBJ1-1; 10 nucleotides align to TRBD1. Looked up from germline, CDR1 is SGHRS and CDR2 is YFSETQ. CDR3 length: 14 amino acids. Germline trimming cut 7 bases from V and 10 bases from J; bases unmatched to any gene: 13. The CDR3 sequence is CASRPGTGASGAFF. CDR3 nucleotides: TGCGCCAGCCGCCCGGGGACAGGGGCCTCCGGAGCTTTCTTT.

The chain couples TRBV30 to TRBJ1-1; 7 nucleotides align to TRBD1. Germline lookup yields CDR1 GTSNPN and CDR2 SVGIG (reference sequence). The CDR3 loop spans 16 amino acids. After removal of 2 bases from V and 0 bases from J, the junction contained 9 bases not matched to a gene. The CDR3 DNA reads TGTGCCTGGAGTCCAGGCCCGGACAGGCTGAACACTGAAGCTTTCTTT. Protein product: CAWSPGPDRLNTEAFF.

The CDR3 DNA sequence: TGTGCCAGCAGCAAACAAGAATCCGGGGCCAACGTCCTGACTTTC. It translates to CASSKQESGANVLTF. The gene calls are TRBV6-5 and TRBJ2-6; D is ambiguous. Looked up from germline, CDR1 is MNHEY and CDR2 is SVGAGI. With 6 bases removed from V and 4 bases from J, the gap between germline ends came to 13 bases. The CDR3 consists of 15 residues.

The rearrangement joins TRBV27 to TRBJ2-5; 8 bases map to TRBD1. This CDR3 region has 14 residues. The trim removed 2 bases at V and 5 bases at J, leaving 4 bases unmatched. CDR1 and CDR2 from the germline V gene are MNHEY and SMNVEV (reference sequence). The CDR3 nucleotides are TGTGCCAGCAGTTTACTGGACAGGGCTGAGACCCAGTACTTC. This gives the protein CASSLLDRAETQYF.

The J gene is TRBJ2-7, the V gene TRBV7-9; TRBD1 agrees at 7 bases. The trim removed 7 bases at V and 2 bases at J, leaving 8 bases unmatched. The germline V gene has CDR1 SEHNR and CDR2 FQNEAQ (reference sequence). This CDR3 has 14 residues. Here the CDR3 reads CASTNRDRAYEQYF. In nucleotides, the CDR3 is TGTGCCAGCACCAACCGGGACAGAGCCTACGAGCAGTACTTC.

The chain has TRBV4-2 and TRBJ2-5, with D possibly matching TRBD2 (6 bases). CDR3 length: 16 amino acids. The V and J ends lost 0 bases and 0 bases respectively, with 11 bases between them. CDR1 and CDR2 from the germline V gene are LGHNA and YNFKEQ. CDR3 sequence: CASSQEGLLNQETQYF. The CDR3 DNA is TGTGCCAGCAGCCAAGAAGGACTACTAAACCAAGAGACCCAGTACTTC.

The V and J genes are TRBV15 and TRBJ2-3, with 12 bases identical to TRBD2. The CDR3 is made up of 20 amino acids. Losses at the gene ends were 1 base for V and 4 bases for J; bases not matched to a gene: 15. Germline loops: CDR1 LNHNV, CDR2 YYDKDF (reference sequence). The CDR3 region is CATSRASSGGALGFADTQYF. DNA for the CDR3: TGTGCCACCAGCAGAGCGTCTAGCGGGGGGGCCCTGGGTTTTGCAGATACGCAGTATTTT. The entire variable domain, with the rest obtained from reference TRBV15 and TRBJ2-3, is as follows: DAMVIQNPRYQVTQFGKPVTLSCSQTLNHNVMYWYQQKSSQAPKLLFHYYDKDFNNEADTPDNFQSRRPNTSFCFLDIRSPGLGDTAMYLCATSRASSGGALGFADTQYFGPGTRLTVL.

This clone has only one observation. CDR3 nucleotides: TGTGCCAGCAGCTTGCCAGGAACCTACGAGCAGTACTTC. This sequence encodes CASSLPGTYEQYF. The chain is built from TRBV5-5 and TRBJ2-7; D is uncertain. Germline CDR1 and CDR2: SGHKS and YYEKEE (reference sequence). The CDR3 consists of 13 residues. Trimming pared 1 base from V and 2 bases from J, leaving 7 bases between.

The genes are TRBV4-2 and TRBJ1-4, with a weak D call TRBD1 (5 bases). From germline, CDR1 is LGHNA and CDR2 YNFKEQ. This CDR3 has 16 amino acids. Trimming removed 0 bases from V and 4 bases from J, with 12 bases in between. DNA for the CDR3: TGTGCCAGCAGCCAAGATGATCAGGGCCTTAATGAAAAACTGTTTTTT. It yields the protein CASSQDDQGLNEKLFF.

The chain employs TRBV29-1 and TRBJ1-2; tentative D call: TRBD1 (6 bases). The CDR3 has 14 residues. The germline V gene encodes CDR1 SQVTM and CDR2 ANQGSEA. The ends were cut back, 3 bases at V and 8 bases at J, with 19 bases in the middle. The chain's CDR3 is CSVDDTGYGGGYTF. For the CDR3, the DNA is TGCAGCGTTGACGATACAGGGTACGGAGGAGGCTACACCTTC.

Here the CDR3 reads CASSIRGVTTYEQYF. The CDR3 DNA is TGTGCCAGTAGTATTCGGGGGGTAACGACCTACGAGCAGTACTTC. This chain joins TRBV19 and TRBJ2-7, with 7 bases fitting TRBD2. Germline CDR1 and CDR2: LNHDA and SQIVND (reference sequence). With 3 bases clipped from V and 2 bases from J, the junction kept 7 bases outside the gene matches. The CDR3 is 15 residues long.

The chain uses TRBV27 and TRBJ2-3; D not resolved. The CDR3 has 14 amino acids. Between the trimmed V and J ends, which lost 10 bases and 3 bases, there was a span of 17 bases. The V gene's germline CDR1 is MNHEY and CDR2 SMNVEV (reference sequence). The CDR3 reads CATLALGRTDTQYF. In DNA, the CDR3 is TGTGCCACCCTGGCACTTGGCAGGACAGATACGCAGTATTTT.

J is TRBJ1-1 and V is TRBV29-1; D remains unclear. Germline CDR1 reads SQVTM; CDR2 reads ANQGSEA. Trimming left V 5 bases short and J 0 bases short, with 13 bases between. The CDR3 runs 14 residues. CDR3: CSVRQPDMNTEAFF. In nucleotides, the CDR3 is TGCAGCGTTCGTCAGCCAGACATGAACACTGAAGCTTTCTTT.

CDR3 amino acids: CASSDVSGDTQYF. The DNA of the CDR3 is TGTGCCAGCAGTGACGTAAGCGGGGATACGCAGTATTTT. This chain uses TRBV6-4 with TRBJ2-3, with D possibly matching TRBD2 (6 bases). V lost 2 bases to trimming and J lost 6 bases, with 9 bases between them. Looked up from germline, CDR1 is MRHNA and CDR2 is SNTAGT. The CDR3 totals 13 residues.

The chain joins TRBV7-9 to TRBJ1-2; 9 nucleotides align to TRBD1. V lost 7 bases to trimming and J lost 7 bases; unmatched junction nucleotides: 7. CDR1 is SEHNR, CDR2 FQNEAQ, per germline (reference sequence). This CDR3 is built from 13 residues. The CDR3: CASTGTGMLGYTF. The DNA of the CDR3 is TGTGCCAGCACCGGGACAGGGATGCTTGGCTACACCTTC.

V usage is TRBV13 and J usage is TRBJ2-5; D ambiguous. The J call may be in error: the DNA end matches TRBJ2-7 better. The germline gives CDR1 PRHDT, CDR2 FYEKMQ (reference sequence). The CDR3 extends over 14 amino acids. CDR3 residues: CASSPRMVPYEQYF. CDR3 bases: TGTGCCAGCAGCCCCCGGATGGTTCCCTACGAGCAGTACTTC.

The gene calls are TRBV11-3 and TRBJ2-3; D is ambiguous. Looked up from germline, CDR1 is SGHNT and CDR2 is YENEEA. The CDR3 spans 12 residues. Trimming cost V 5 bases and J 6 bases, with 9 bases left between them. CDR3 nucleotide sequence: TGTGCCAGCAGCCCAGGATCCGATACGCAGTATTTT. Encoded protein: CASSPGSDTQYF.

The chain uses TRBV2 and TRBJ2-5; TRBD2 matches at 8 bases. The CDR3 totals 19 residues. Trimming at V came to 5 bases and at J to 1 base, leaving 18 bases not matched to a gene. In germline, CDR1 is SNHLY, CDR2 FYNNEI. The CDR3 loop is CASSQSRPITSGFQETQYF. CDR3 DNA: TGTGCCAGCAGTCAATCCCGCCCAATAACTAGCGGCTTCCAAGAGACCCAGTACTTC.

This clone has only one observation. The CDR3: CASSLGGQELQYF. The CDR3 bases are TGTGCCAGCAGCTTGGGGGGACAAGAATTGCAGTACTTC. This chain links TRBV5-6 with TRBJ2-7, with D possibly being TRBD1 (6 bases). The germline V and J ends were trimmed by 0 bases and 9 bases, with 13 bases remaining between them. From germline, CDR1 is SGHDT and CDR2 YYEEEE. The CDR3 covers 13 residues. The whole variable domain, remainder taken from reference TRBV5-6 and TRBJ2-7, is DAGVTQSPTHLIKTRGQQVTLRCSPKSGHDTVSWYQQALGQGPQFIFQYYEEEERQRGNFPDRFSGHQFPNYSSELNVNALLLGDSALYLCASSLGGQELQYFGPGTRLTVT.

The gene calls are TRBV27 and TRBJ2-7; maybe TRBD1 (7 bases). There are 16 residues in the CDR3. Germline V gene lookup returns CDR1 MNHEY and CDR2 SMNVEV (reference sequence). Trimming shortened V by 4 bases and J by 2 bases, and 18 bases separated the two germline ends. The chain's CDR3 is CASSSPQGRPTYEQYF. The CDR3 DNA is TGTGCCAGCAGTTCACCACAGGGGAGGCCCACCTACGAGCAGTACTTC.

The J gene is TRBJ1-2, the V gene TRBV7-2; D not resolved. Germline V lookup: CDR1 SGHTA, CDR2 FQGNSA. V gave up 5 bases and J gave up 6 bases, with 28 bases separating them. The CDR3 has 18 amino acids. CDR3 loop: CASSPHNVGFYVENGYTF. Here the CDR3 DNA reads TGTGCCAGCAGCCCCCACAATGTTGGGTTTTATGTTGAAAATGGCTACACCTTC.

The chain uses TRBV5-6 and TRBJ1-2; D unresolved. Trimming removed 4 bases at V and 5 bases at J, with 12 bases between. Germline CDR1 and CDR2: SGHDT and YYEEEE. CDR3 size: 13 residues. The CDR3 spells CASSRPGFYGYTF. The CDR3 coding sequence is TGTGCCAGCAGCCGCCCGGGCTTTTATGGCTACACCTTC.